This T cell receptor beta chain was identified in a study of blood T cell repertoires in COVID-19. Some clones are missing from TCRdb's copy, which holds only in-frame ones; the method was immunoSEQ multiplex PCR. The data show 110,000 to 150,000 clones, 75% to 85% seen once. CDR1 MNHNS and CDR2 SASEGT come from the germline V gene. J gave up 5 bases and V 4 bases, and 11 bases lay outside the gene matches. This CDR3 is built from 17 residues. The J gene is TRBJ1-5, the V gene TRBV6-1; 10 bases line up with TRBD1. The origin of this receptor is a woman aged 45-60 years with acute or convalescent COVID-19. Sequences were obtained from peripheral blood. The CDR3 sequence is CASSAGTGVFGHQPQHF. The CDR3, as DNA: TGTGCCAGCAGTGCCGGGACAGGGGTCTTTGGCCATCAGCCCCAGCATTTT.